The present TCR beta chain was sequenced within a study of a mutant IDH1 vaccine in newly diagnosed glioma (dated by TCRdb to 2020 to 2023). Study-level background: Vaccination began 4-6 weeks after radiotherapy alone, or alongside temozolomide cycles in the chemotherapy-containing groups. The 32 treated patients were about 60% male and roughly 40% female, with a mean age of approximately 40 years. Prior to enrollment, standard therapy consisting of radiotherapy alone, temozolomide alone, or radiochemotherapy with temozolomide had been administered to patients, with the combination being received by most patients. Visit V12 was the week-35 safety follow-up and visit V13 was the week-47 end of study. Peripheral blood was drawn at six visits: V03 (baseline), V05, V07, V10, V12 and V13. For exploratory analyses, 25 to 30 treated patients had longitudinal TCRB deep sequencing done wherever samples were available.

V is pared back by 7 bases and J by 9 bases, with 13 bases lying between the germline termini. Its CDR3 holds 12 amino acids, cysteine through phenylalanine. The entry retains the CDR3 DNA only, 36 bases that are in frame from base 1. CDR1 and CDR2 were assigned from the germline V gene as WSHSY and SAAADI. Points on this clone: No antigen is known for it. The sample holds no much larger clone one base away, and base qualities are not on file.

This specimen's time point label, interpreted: week 47, end of study. A 20-mer mutant IDH1 peptide at 300 micrograms in Montanide made up each vaccine dose, which was injected subcutaneously together with topical imiquimod. Patients were given eight vaccinations, in weeks 1, 3, 5, 7, 11, 15, 19 and 23, which matched visits V03 through V10. The donors had newly diagnosed IDH1-mutant astrocytomas of WHO grade 3 or 4 that showed loss of nuclear ATRX. The samples were drawn from NOA16, a multicentre, single-arm, open-label phase I trial in Germany that tested a mutant IDH1 peptide vaccine in humans for the first time. The DNeasy Blood and Tissue Kit was used to extract genomic DNA from EDTA blood for TCRB sequencing. Broader findings and caveats from the paper: Pseudoprogression appeared unrelated to alterations in the top peripheral T cell clonotypes detected by TCRB sequencing. Availability determined which PBMC samples were chosen for TCRB deep sequencing. The authors stated that sample limitations prevented analyses of patient blood samples from being reproduced. Across multiple MHC alleles, vaccine-induced immune responses were seen in just over 90% of patients.

The protocol used for the library was the immunoSEQ multiplex PCR assay. Rearranged TCR beta chain sequences were amplified using the hsTCRB Kit according to the manufacturer's protocol. Sequencing of TCRB libraries was carried out on an Illumina MiSeq. Per the source publication's procedure: Demultiplexing, trimming and gene mapping were performed with the kit vendor's proprietary platform. TCRdb limited this immuneACCESS table to in-frame rearrangements with V and J called. A share of clones is missing; checked studies link under half to unresolved V genes, and the rest is unexplained. That table is the source of V, J and clone size, and D and trimming were worked out from the DNA. The table for this sample lists about 62,000 clones; around 83% of them were counted only once. 3.8% of the sample is in the top ten clones.

This sample comprised PBMCs, obtained from a glioma patient whose treatment included an IDH1 peptide vaccine. The receptor comes from a man younger than 45 with glioma. The chain uses TRBV10-2 and TRBJ1-5, and possibly TRBD1, on 6 matching bases. The CDR3 reads CASKRGAGPQHF. The DNA reads TGCGCCAGCAAAAGGGGGGCAGGGCCCCAGCATTTT.